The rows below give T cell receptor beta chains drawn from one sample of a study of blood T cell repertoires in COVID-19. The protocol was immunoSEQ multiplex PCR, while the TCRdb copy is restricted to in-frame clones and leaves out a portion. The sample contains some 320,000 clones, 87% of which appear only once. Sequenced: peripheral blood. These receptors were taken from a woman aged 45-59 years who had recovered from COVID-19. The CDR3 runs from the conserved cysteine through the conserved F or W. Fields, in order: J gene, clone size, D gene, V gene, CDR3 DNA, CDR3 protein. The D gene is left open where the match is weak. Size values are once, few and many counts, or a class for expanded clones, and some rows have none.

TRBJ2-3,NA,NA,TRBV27,TGTGCCAGCGCCGACATCCGTCGCACAGATACGCAGTATTTT,CASADIRRTDTQYF
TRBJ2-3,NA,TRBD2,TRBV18,TGTGCCAGCTCACCATCGACTAGCGACACAGATACGCAGTATTTT,CASSPSTSDTDTQYF
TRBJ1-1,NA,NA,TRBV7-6,TGTGCCAGCAGCTCACCCCGAGGACGGGGGGTGTCGAACACTGAAGCTTTCTTT,CASSSPRGRGVSNTEAFF
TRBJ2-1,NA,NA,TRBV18,TGTGCCAGCTCACCACTTCAACGGGAGAACAATGAGCAGTTCTTC,CASSPLQRENNEQFF
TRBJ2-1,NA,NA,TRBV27,TGTGCCAGCAGTTTTAGTAATGAGCAGTTCTTC,CASSFSNEQFF
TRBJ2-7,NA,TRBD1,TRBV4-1,TGCGCCAGCAGCCACGGGACAGGGCGCGAGCAGTACTTC,CASSHGTGREQYF
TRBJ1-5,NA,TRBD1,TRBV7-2,TGTGCCAGCAGCAGGGACAGGTCCGGGCAGCCCCAGCATTTT,CASSRDRSGQPQHF
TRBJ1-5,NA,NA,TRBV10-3,TGTGCCATCAGTGAGTCGAAATTCGGCCCGGCAGGGGAAAATCAGCCCCAGCATTTT,CAISESKFGPAGENQPQHF
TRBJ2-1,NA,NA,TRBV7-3,TGTGCCAGCAGCTTAAACCCCGGGGGTGAGCAGTTCTTC,CASSLNPGGEQFF
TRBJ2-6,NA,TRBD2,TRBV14,TGTGCCAGCAGCCAAGATCGGGGGGCTGGGGCCAACGTCCTGACTTTC,CASSQDRGAGANVLTF
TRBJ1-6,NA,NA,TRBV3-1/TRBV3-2,TGTGCCAGCAGTCCCCCCGGGGGGAATTCACCCCTCCACTTT,CASSPPGGNSPLHF
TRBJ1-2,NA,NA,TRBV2,TGTGCCAGCAGTGGGACATCTAACTATGGCTACACCTTC,CASSGTSNYGYTF
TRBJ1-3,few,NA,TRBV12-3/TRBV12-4,TGTGCCAGCAACCGGGGAGGAAACACCATATATTTT,CASNRGGNTIYF
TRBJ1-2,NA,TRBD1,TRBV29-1,TGCAGCGTTGAGGGGACAGGGGAGGACTATGGCTACACCTTC,CSVEGTGEDYGYTF
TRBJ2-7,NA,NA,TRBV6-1,TGTGCCAGCAGTGATCCAGGCAACGAGCAGTACTTC,CASSDPGNEQYF
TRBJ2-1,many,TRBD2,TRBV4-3,TGCGCCAGCAGCCAAGATAGTAGATCCCTAGCGGGTTTGAATGAGCAGTTCTTC,CASSQDSRSLAGLNEQFF
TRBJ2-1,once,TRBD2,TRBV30,TGTGCCTGGAGGAGGGGGGAGAGCGGGAGATTCCGTGATGAGCAGTTCTTC,CAWRRGESGRFRDEQFF
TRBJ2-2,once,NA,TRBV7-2,TGTGCCAGCAGTCGGGGGGCCTCGAACACCGGGGAGCTGTTTTTT,CASSRGASNTGELFF
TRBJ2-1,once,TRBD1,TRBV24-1,TGTGCCACCAGTGATTCTCTCGGGACAGCTTACAATGAGCAGTTCTTC,CATSDSLGTAYNEQFF
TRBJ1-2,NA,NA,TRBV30,TGTGCCTGGAGTCCGAGCTCTAACTATGGCTACACCTTC,CAWSPSSNYGYTF
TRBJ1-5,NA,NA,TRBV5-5,TGTGCCAGCAGTTTCGTGGGCAGGGAGGATCAGCCCCAGCATTTT,CASSFVGREDQPQHF
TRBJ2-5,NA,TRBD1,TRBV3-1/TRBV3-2,TGTGCCAGCAGCCAAAGGGACAGGGAAGAGACCCAGTACTTC,CASSQRDREETQYF